This entry lists 32 T cell receptor beta chains sequenced from one sample in a study of CD8+ T cells in alopecia areata. Extracted from the samples, RNA was reverse transcribed into cDNA to serve as the sequencing template. The data were produced by immunoSEQ multiplex PCR, yet TCRdb's version contains in-frame clones alone and is incomplete. The sample lists some 200,000 clones; about 60% were seen once. Treatment in this sample: oral pan-JAK inhibitor, 5-10 mg twice daily. The source material was CD8+ T cells sorted from blood, sampled at week 24, from a patient treated with tofacitinib. The receptors come from a human donor with alopecia areata.

V gene TRBV9 combines with J gene TRBJ2-1, with D possibly being TRBD1 (7 bases). V was cut by 0 bases and J by 8 bases, with 24 bases left in between. This CDR3 is built from 18 residues. Germline CDR1 reads SGDLS; CDR2 reads YYNGEE. As DNA, the CDR3 is TGTGCCAGCAGCGTAGCTACTGTGGGGGCAGGGGGGCGCTATGAGCAGTTCTTC. Translating gives CASSVATVGAGGRYEQFF.

This clone was counted between two and nine times. This chain links TRBV29-1 with TRBJ2-1; D is uncertain. Germline values: CDR1 SQVTM, CDR2 ANQGSEA. There are 15 residues in the CDR3. V shed 1 base and J shed 6 bases, with 16 bases lying between them. CDR3 residues: CSVEGLPPYFNEQFF. For the CDR3, the DNA is TGCAGCGTTGAAGGGCTTCCCCCCTATTTCAATGAGCAGTTCTTC.

The rearrangement joins TRBV4-1 to TRBJ2-3, with TRBD2 matching over 10 bases. The V gene end was trimmed by 6 bases and the J gene end by 5 bases; junction bases not matched to a gene: 8. Germline V gene data show CDR1 as MGHRA and CDR2 as YSYEKL. This CDR3 has 15 amino acids. CDR3 amino acids: CASSELAGVGDTQYF. CDR3 in DNA: TGCGCCAGCAGTGAGCTAGCGGGGGTGGGAGATACGCAGTATTTT.

This clone was counted ten times or more. The V and J genes are TRBV19 and TRBJ1-5; 12 nucleotides match TRBD1. J was trimmed by 4 bases and V by 6 bases; bases with no gene match: 16. Per germline, CDR1 LNHDA and CDR2 SQIVND (reference sequence). The CDR3 is 19 residues long. The CDR3 region is CASSTSRDRGRPGNQPQHF. CDR3 nucleotide sequence: TGTGCCAGTAGCACCTCCCGGGACAGGGGGCGGCCAGGTAATCAGCCCCAGCATTTT. The full variable domain, in which reference TRBV19 and TRBJ1-5 provide the parts outside the CDR3, is DGGITQSPKYLFRKEGQNVTLSCEQNLNHDAMYWYRQDPGQGLRLIYYSQIVNDFQKGDIAEGYSVSREKKESFPLTVTSAQKNPTAFYLCASSTSRDRGRPGNQPQHFGDGTRLSIL.

This clone occurred a few times. Different DNA sequences within this sample yield the same CDR3. The V call is TRBV29-1, the J call TRBJ2-2, with D perhaps being TRBD1 or TRBD2 (5 bases each). Germline assignment: CDR1 SQVTM and CDR2 ANQGSEA. Trimming took off 6 bases at V and 0 bases at J, with 11 bases between the two ends. This CDR3 region has 14 residues. CDR3 sequence: CSVTGTPNTGELFF. The CDR3 DNA reads TGCAGCGTCACCGGGACGCCGAACACCGGGGAGCTGTTTTTT.

The chain recombines TRBV29-1 with TRBJ2-1; 10 positions match TRBD1. J lost 5 bases, V lost 6 bases, and 10 bases had no gene match. The CDR3 runs to 15 residues. Germline CDR1 reads SQVTM; CDR2 reads ANQGSEA. The CDR3 region has the DNA TGCAGCGTAGCATACCGGGACAGGGGAGACAATGAGCAGTTCTTC. Protein product: CSVAYRDRGDNEQFF.

This clone was recorded once. The rearrangement links TRBV30 to TRBJ2-5, with TRBD2 matching over 7 bases. From germline, CDR1 is GTSNPN and CDR2 SVGIG (reference sequence). J gave up 1 base and V 0 bases, and 5 bases lay outside the gene matches. The CDR3 has 15 residues. CDR3 nucleotides: TGTGCCTGGAGTGTATGGGGGACTACCCAAGAGACCCAGTACTTC. It translates to CAWSVWGTTQETQYF.

In its sample, this clone was seen a few times. This chain links TRBV6-1 with TRBJ1-5; tentative D call: TRBD1 (6 bases). The germline CDR1 and CDR2 sequences are MNHNS and SASEGT. The CDR3 contains 14 residues. V dropped 4 bases and J dropped 3 bases, with 10 bases sitting between them. DNA for the CDR3: TGTGCCAGCAGTGTGGACAGCCTCAATCAGCCCCAGCATTTT. It encodes CASSVDSLNQPQHF.

CDR3 amino acids: CASSSSLYRSLGLYGYTF. The CDR3 bases are TGCGCCAGCAGCTCATCACTATACAGGAGTCTCGGCCTCTATGGCTACACCTTC. V usage is TRBV5-1 and J usage is TRBJ1-2; D might be TRBD1 (5 bases). The germline gives CDR1 SGHRS, CDR2 YFSETQ. With 3 bases removed from V and 4 bases from J, the gap between germline ends came to 25 bases. The CDR3 is 18 residues long. The variable domain in full, completed from reference TRBV5-1 and TRBJ1-2, reads KAGVTQTPRYLIKTRGQQVTLSCSPISGHRSVSWYQQTPGQGLQFLFEYFSETQRNKGNFPGRFSGRQFSNSRSEMNVSTLELGDSALYLCASSSSLYRSLGLYGYTFGSGTRLTVV.

The chain combines TRBV6-6 with TRBJ2-1; 11 nucleotides align to TRBD2. This CDR3 is built from 15 residues. V gave up 4 bases and J gave up 5 bases; unmatched junction bases: 4. CDR1 and CDR2 (germline): MNHNY, SVGAGI (reference sequence). CDR3 region: CASSLGLAANNEQFF. DNA of the CDR3: TGTGCCAGCAGTTTGGGACTAGCGGCGAACAATGAGCAGTTCTTC.

V gene TRBV27 combines with J gene TRBJ2-3, with 11 nucleotides matching TRBD2. This CDR3 spans 17 amino acids. In germline, CDR1 is MNHEY, CDR2 SMNVEV (reference sequence). With V trimmed by 0 bases and J by 2 bases, 4 bases remained unmatched. CDR3: CASSLSLAGAFTDTQYF. CDR3 bases: TGTGCCAGCAGTTTATCACTAGCGGGGGCCTTCACAGATACGCAGTATTTT.

V usage is TRBV9 and J usage is TRBJ1-5; D gene ambiguous. CDR3 length equals 14 residues. Trimming removed 0 bases at V and 0 bases at J, with 4 bases between. The germline CDR1 and CDR2 sequences are SGDLS and YYNGEE. The CDR3 nucleotides read TGTGCCAGCAGCGTAGGCATTAGCAATCAGCCCCAGCATTTT. Translated: CASSVGISNQPQHF.

The genes are TRBV7-7 and TRBJ2-7; no firm D call. Trimming left V 5 bases short and J 3 bases short, with 14 bases between. Looked up from germline, CDR1 is SSHAT and CDR2 is FNYEAQ (reference sequence). The CDR3 length is 14 residues. CDR3 loop: CASSRRFGFYEQYF. Here the CDR3 DNA reads TGTGCCAGCAGCCGGAGATTCGGGTTCTACGAGCAGTACTTC.

This clone was detected only a few times. J is TRBJ2-1 and V is TRBV11-2, with 10 bases that match TRBD1. The CDR3 is made up of 17 amino acids. Germline-derived CDR1 and CDR2 are SGHAT and FQNNGV. The J segment lost 8 bases and the V segment lost 0 bases, leaving 10 bases of the junction unmatched. The DNA of the CDR3 is TGTGCCAGCAGCTTAGAATTTAGGGGACAGGGGTCGGATGAGCAGTTCTTC. Its translation is CASSLEFRGQGSDEQFF.

The chain uses TRBV5-6 and TRBJ2-7; D remains ambiguous. Germline V gene lookup returns CDR1 SGHDT and CDR2 YYEEEE. The CDR3 has 11 residues. V was pared by 4 bases and J by 6 bases, with 8 bases between. The CDR3 reads CASSGLAEQYF. The CDR3 nucleotides are TGTGCCAGCAGCGGCCTCGCCGAGCAGTACTTC.

The chain recombines TRBV27 with TRBJ1-5; the D is unclear. Germline V gene sequence: CDR1 MNHEY, CDR2 SMNVEV (reference sequence). The CDR3 has 14 residues. Trimming removed 5 bases at V and 4 bases at J, with 12 bases between. CDR3 DNA sequence: TGTGCCAGCAGTCCCCTGGACCTTAATCAGCCCCAGCATTTT. Translated, it gives CASSPLDLNQPQHF.

The chain uses TRBV4-1 and TRBJ1-5, with a weak D call TRBD1 (6 bases). The V end lost 1 base, the J end lost 6 bases, and 7 bases lay between the germline ends. This CDR3 has 13 amino acids. Germline lookup yields CDR1 MGHRA and CDR2 YSYEKL. Here the CDR3 DNA reads TGCGCCAGCAGCCAAGGGACAGTTCAGCCCCAGCATTTT. Translation gives CASSQGTVQPQHF.

The chain employs TRBV29-1 and TRBJ1-1, with a weak D call TRBD1 (5 bases). The CDR3 is made up of 12 amino acids. Trimming left V 7 bases short and J 4 bases short, with 13 bases between. In germline, CDR1 is SQVTM, CDR2 ANQGSEA. CDR3 protein: CSAPRGGTEAFF. The CDR3 DNA sequence: TGCAGCGCCCCGCGGGGGGGCACTGAAGCTTTCTTT.

The chain uses TRBV2 and TRBJ2-1; TRBD2 matches at 9 bases. The germline V gene encodes CDR1 SNHLY and CDR2 FYNNEI. Unmatched junction bases numbered 7, after V lost 3 bases and J lost 4 bases. This CDR3 contains 16 residues. The CDR3 nucleotides are TGTGCCAGCAGTGATGGGGCTAGCGGGGCATACAATGAGCAGTTCTTC. Translation: CASSDGASGAYNEQFF. Full variable domain (outside the CDR3, taken from reference TRBV2 and TRBJ2-1): EPEVTQTPSHQVTQMGQEVILRCVPISNHLYFYWYRQILGQKVEFLVSFYNNEISEKSEIFDDQFSVERPDGSNFTLKIRSTKLEDSAMYFCASSDGASGAYNEQFFGPGTRLTVL.

The chain is built from TRBV30 and TRBJ2-7; D not certain. The CDR3 loop spans 13 amino acids. V was clipped by 4 bases and J by 3 bases, with 13 bases between them. In germline, CDR1 is GTSNPN, CDR2 SVGIG (reference sequence). The CDR3 DNA reads TGTGCCTGGACCCCAGAAGTATACTACGAGCAGTACTTC. This gives the protein CAWTPEVYYEQYF.

This rearrangement joins TRBV5-6 to TRBJ1-5, with 8 bases aligning to TRBD1. Germline lookup yields CDR1 SGHDT and CDR2 YYEEEE. The CDR3 is 17 amino acids. V trimming: 0 bases; J trimming: 4 bases; junction bases outside the gene matches: 9. For the CDR3, the DNA is TGTGCCAGCAGCTTGGGGCTGTTGGACAGGGCGAATCAGCCCCAGCATTTT. Translating gives CASSLGLLDRANQPQHF.

The chain employs TRBV13 and TRBJ2-1; 10 bases match TRBD2. With 5 bases clipped from V and 8 bases from J, the junction kept 6 bases outside the gene matches. This CDR3 contains 14 residues. Per the germline V gene, CDR1 is PRHDT and CDR2 is FYEKMQ (reference sequence). CDR3 in amino acids: CASSQGTSVDEQFF. CDR3 DNA sequence: TGTGCCAGCAGCCAGGGGACTAGCGTGGATGAGCAGTTCTTC. Drawing the rest from reference TRBV13 and TRBJ2-1, the complete variable domain is AAGVIQSPRHLIKEKRETATLKCYPIPRHDTVYWYQQGPGQDPQFLISFYEKMQSDKGSIPDRFSAQQFSDYHSELNMSSLELGDSALYFCASSQGTSVDEQFFGPGTRLTVL.

The genes are TRBV25-1 and TRBJ1-6; D may be TRBD1 (6 bases). V was pared by 0 bases and J by 5 bases, with 11 bases between. There are 16 residues in the CDR3. Germline CDR1 is MGHDK and CDR2 is SYGVNS. The CDR3 DNA reads TGTGCCAGCAGTGAATATCAGGGGAGGGATAATTCACCCCTCCACTTT. This translates into CASSEYQGRDNSPLHF. Filled out from reference TRBV25-1 and TRBJ1-6, the complete variable domain reads EADIYQTPRYLVIGTGKKITLECSQTMGHDKMYWYQQDPGMELHLIHYSYGVNSTEKGDLSSESTVSRIRTEHFPLTLESARPSHTSQYLCASSEYQGRDNSPLHFGNGTRLTVT.

J is TRBJ1-1 and V is TRBV25-1; D unresolved. The CDR3 runs 12 residues. V lost 4 bases and J 8 bases, leaving 11 bases between the germline ends. Germline loops: CDR1 MGHDK, CDR2 SYGVNS. CDR3 DNA sequence: TGTGCCAGCAGTGGGTTGGGCAGCGAAGCTTTCTTT. It translates to CASSGLGSEAFF.

This rearrangement joins TRBV7-8 to TRBJ2-1; D is perhaps TRBD2 (5 bases). V was pared by 8 bases and J by 0 bases, with 14 bases between. The CDR3 has 15 amino acids. The germline gives CDR1 SGHVS, CDR2 FQNEAQ. The CDR3 loop is CASLGKASSYNEQFF. In DNA form, the CDR3 reads TGTGCCAGCCTCGGGAAAGCCAGCTCCTACAATGAGCAGTTCTTC.

The chain couples TRBV7-2 to TRBJ1-4; D gene uncertain. CDR1 is SGHTA, CDR2 FQGNSA, per germline. V was shortened by 8 bases and J by 4 bases, with 14 bases between the two germline ends. The CDR3 spans 14 residues. The CDR3 DNA is TGTGCCAGCTCCCCGTTGGGCTATAATGAAAAACTGTTTTTT. Its protein product is CASSPLGYNEKLFF.

The chain couples TRBV7-9 to TRBJ2-3; 9 nucleotides align to TRBD1. Germline CDR1 reads SEHNR; CDR2 reads FQNEAQ (reference sequence). This CDR3 comprises 19 residues. The junction had 17 bases not matched to a gene; V was cut back by 5 bases and J by 2 bases. CDR3 residues: CASSPLDRGSARNTDTQYF. In nucleotides, the CDR3 is TGTGCCAGCAGCCCACTGGACAGGGGATCTGCAAGGAACACAGATACGCAGTATTTT. The whole variable domain, filled in from reference TRBV7-9 and TRBJ2-3, reads DTGVSQNPRHKITKRGQNVTFRCDPISEHNRLYWYRQTLGQGPEFLTYFQNEAQLEKSRLLSDRFSAERPKGSFSTLEIQRTEQGDSAMYLCASSPLDRGSARNTDTQYFGPGTRLTVL.

This sequence joins TRBV7-9 and TRBJ2-3; TRBD2 agrees at 9 bases. CDR3 length: 15 residues. V shed 4 bases and J 4 bases; nucleotides not matched to a gene: 6. Germline V gene data show CDR1 as SEHNR and CDR2 as FQNEAQ (reference sequence). For the CDR3, the DNA is TGTGCCAGCAGCTCAGGGACTAGCATGGCAGATACGCAGTATTTT. It codes for CASSSGTSMADTQYF.

The chain has TRBV19 and TRBJ1-5; D ambiguous. V lost 1 base and J lost 2, with 9 bases in between. The CDR3 length is 15 residues. CDR1 is LNHDA and CDR2 is SQIVND in the germline V gene (reference sequence). The CDR3, as DNA: TGTGCCAGTAGTATAGTACTGAATGGCAATCAGCCCCAGCATTTT. Encoded protein: CASSIVLNGNQPQHF.

This chain connects TRBV10-3 to TRBJ2-2; D tentatively fits TRBD1 or TRBD2 (6 bases each). This CDR3 spans 16 amino acids. Looked up from germline, CDR1 is ENHRY and CDR2 is SYGVKD. V was trimmed by 4 bases and J by 10 bases, leaving 22 bases between them. DNA for the CDR3: TGTGCCATCAGTGCCGAGGACTTCACGAGGGGGGCGGAGCTGTTTTTT. This sequence encodes CAISAEDFTRGAELFF.

This clone was counted between two and nine times. V usage is TRBV13 and J usage is TRBJ1-1, with D perhaps TRBD1 (5 bases). The germline V gene has CDR1 PRHDT and CDR2 FYEKMQ (reference sequence). The germline V and J ends were trimmed by 5 bases and 5 bases, with 9 bases remaining between them. CDR3 length: 12 residues. The CDR3: CASSRGSTEAFF. In DNA, the CDR3 is TGTGCCAGCAGCCGGGGGTCTACTGAAGCTTTCTTT.

The genes are TRBV9 and TRBJ2-7; 8 positions match TRBD1. Per germline, CDR1 SGDLS and CDR2 YYNGEE. The CDR3 runs 13 residues. V lost 4 bases to trimming and J lost 6 bases; unmatched junction nucleotides: 6. The chain's CDR3 is CASSYYDRGEQYF. CDR3 bases: TGTGCCAGCAGCTATTACGACAGGGGCGAGCAGTACTTC.